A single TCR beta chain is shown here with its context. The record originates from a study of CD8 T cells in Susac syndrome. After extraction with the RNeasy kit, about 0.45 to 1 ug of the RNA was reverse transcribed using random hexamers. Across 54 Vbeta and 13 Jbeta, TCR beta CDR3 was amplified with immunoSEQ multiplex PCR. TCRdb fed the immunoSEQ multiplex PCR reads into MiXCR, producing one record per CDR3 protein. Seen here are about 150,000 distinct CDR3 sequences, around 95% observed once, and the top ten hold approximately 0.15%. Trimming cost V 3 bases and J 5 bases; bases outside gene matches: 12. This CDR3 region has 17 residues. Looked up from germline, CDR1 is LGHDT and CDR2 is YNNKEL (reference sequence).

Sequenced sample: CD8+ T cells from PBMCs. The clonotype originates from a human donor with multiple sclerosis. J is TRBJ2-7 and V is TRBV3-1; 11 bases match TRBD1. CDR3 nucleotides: TGTGCCAGCAGCCAGACAACCGGGACAGGGGGTGGGGACGAGCAGTACTTC. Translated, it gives CASSQTTGTGGGDEQYF.